These 23 T cell receptor beta chains share one sample of origin, sequenced in a study of OX40 agonist ivuxolimab in advanced cancers. The protocol was immunoSEQ multiplex PCR, while the TCRdb copy is restricted to in-frame clones and leaves out a portion. The sample carries more than 20,000 clones, roughly nine tenths recorded once. Sequencing used CD4+ or CD8+ T cells sorted from blood, obtained in a trial of the OX40 agonist ivuxolimab. These receptors were taken from an adult with an advanced solid tumor such as melanoma, head and neck, liver or kidney cancer.

The J gene is TRBJ2-7, the V gene TRBV27; D is unclear. The CDR3 length is 13 residues. With 2 bases removed from V and 2 bases from J, the gap between germline ends came to 7 bases. Germline assignment: CDR1 MNHEY and CDR2 SMNVEV (reference sequence). CDR3 sequence (DNA): TGTGCCAGCAGTTTAAAGGGCGCCTACGAGCAGTACTTC. Amino acids: CASSLKGAYEQYF.

The chain uses TRBV6-5 and TRBJ1-2, with 8 bases aligning to TRBD1. V lost 4 bases to trimming and J lost 3 bases; unmatched junction nucleotides: 4. Germline lookup yields CDR1 MNHEY and CDR2 SVGAGI. The CDR3 sequence is 14 residues long. CDR3: CASSWDRLDYGYTF. The DNA for the CDR3 is TGTGCCAGCAGTTGGGACAGGTTGGACTATGGCTACACCTTC.

This chain links TRBV9 with TRBJ2-7; TRBD2 matches 9 bases. The length of the CDR3 is 18 residues. Trimming at V came to 0 bases and at J to 2 bases, leaving 12 bases not matched to a gene. Germline V CDR1 and CDR2: SGDLS, YYNGEE. The CDR3 sequence: CASSVEGSGGFGAYEQYF. CDR3 nucleotides: TGTGCCAGCAGCGTAGAAGGTAGCGGGGGCTTCGGAGCCTACGAGCAGTACTTC.

As DNA, the CDR3 is TGCAGCGTGTTGTGGATGGAGCAGTTCTTC. This encodes CSVLWMEQFF. The chain combines TRBV29-1 with TRBJ2-1, with D unclear. Trimming left V 6 bases short and J 10 bases short, with 10 bases between. This CDR3 is built from 10 residues. Germline lookup yields CDR1 SQVTM and CDR2 ANQGSEA.

V is TRBV27 and J is TRBJ2-6; D not resolved. Germline CDR1 reads MNHEY; CDR2 reads SMNVEV (reference sequence). This CDR3 contains 15 residues. V lost 6 bases to trimming and J lost 2 bases, with 11 bases between them. The CDR3 protein is CASSPETAGANVLTF. The CDR3 DNA is TGTGCCAGCAGCCCCGAGACTGCTGGGGCCAACGTCCTGACTTTC.

The gene calls are TRBV7-2 and TRBJ2-7; tentatively, D is TRBD2 (6 bases). The CDR3 is made up of 12 amino acids. Per germline, CDR1 SGHTA and CDR2 FQGNSA. V lost 3 bases to trimming and J lost 3 bases, with 6 bases between them. DNA of the CDR3: TGTGCCAGCAGCTTCGGGAGCTACGAGCAGTACTTC. Encoded protein: CASSFGSYEQYF. The full variable domain, in which reference TRBV7-2 and TRBJ2-7 provide the parts outside the CDR3, is GAGVSQSPSNKVTEKGKDVELRCDPISGHTALYWYRQSLGQGLEFLIYFQGNSAPDKSGLPSDRFSAERTGGSVSTLTIQRTQQEDSAVYLCASSFGSYEQYFGPGTRLTVT.

As DNA, the CDR3 is TGCGCCAGCAGCCAAGATGTACAGGGTTTTATCGACTATGGCTACACCTTC. Its translation: CASSQDVQGFIDYGYTF. The gene calls are TRBV4-3 and TRBJ1-2, with a weak D call TRBD1 (6 bases). V lost 0 bases and J lost 3, with 17 bases in between. The CDR3 spans 17 residues. Germline-derived CDR1 and CDR2 are LGHNA and YSLEER.

This chain links TRBV9 with TRBJ2-2; TRBD1 aligns across 9 bases. Germline V gene data show CDR1 as SGDLS and CDR2 as YYNGEE. The CDR3 length is 16 residues. V lost 0 bases and J lost 4; bases outside the gene matches: 4. The CDR3 sequence: CASSVGGQGSTGELFF. Here the CDR3 DNA reads TGTGCCAGCAGCGTAGGGGGACAGGGTTCCACCGGGGAGCTGTTTTTT.

This chain uses TRBV6-5 with TRBJ1-5; 9 positions match TRBD1. The CDR3 runs 15 residues. V shed 7 bases, J shed 4 bases, and the junction held 8 bases outside the gene matches. Germline CDR1 is MNHEY and CDR2 is SVGAGI. The CDR3 loop is CASKISTGGNQPQHF. The CDR3 DNA follows: TGTGCCAGCAAGATATCGACAGGGGGTAATCAGCCCCAGCATTTT.

CDR3: CASSLLRINTGELFF. CDR3 coding DNA: TGTGCCAGCAGCCTATTACGGATTAACACCGGGGAGCTGTTTTTT. The chain couples TRBV5-6 to TRBJ2-2; the D is unclear. The CDR3 consists of 15 residues. Trimming took 4 bases from V and 2 from J, leaving 12 bases between them. Germline lookup yields CDR1 SGHDT and CDR2 YYEEEE.

The gene calls are TRBV27 and TRBJ2-7; D is possibly TRBD1 (5 bases). In germline, CDR1 is MNHEY, CDR2 SMNVEV (reference sequence). Between the trimmed V and J ends, which lost 1 base and 2 bases, there was a span of 15 bases. The CDR3 is made up of 16 amino acids. The CDR3 sequence: CASSLLGPSTTYEQYF. The CDR3 nucleotides read TGTGCCAGCAGTTTATTGGGGCCGTCTACCACCTACGAGCAGTACTTC.

The chain recombines TRBV27 with TRBJ2-3; possibly TRBD2 for D (6 bases). Germline V gene lookup returns CDR1 MNHEY and CDR2 SMNVEV (reference sequence). CDR3 size: 18 residues. V dropped 4 bases and J dropped 2 bases, with 22 bases sitting between them. The CDR3 region has the DNA TGTGCCAGCAGTTCCCCTTCGGGGGTAACTGTTAACACAGATACGCAGTATTTT. It specifies CASSSPSGVTVNTDTQYF.

The gene calls are TRBV28 and TRBJ1-1; D may be TRBD1 (6 bases). Germline CDR1 is MDHEN and CDR2 is SYDVKM. Trimming shortened V by 3 bases and J by 5 bases, and 13 bases separated the two germline ends. This CDR3 contains 14 residues. CDR3 bases: TGTGCCAGCAGTTTGACAGGATCGGGAACTGAAGCTTTCTTT. It specifies CASSLTGSGTEAFF. Looking up the rest from reference TRBV28 and TRBJ1-1 gives the full variable domain: DVKVTQSSRYLVKRTGEKVFLECVQDMDHENMFWYRQDPGLGLRLIYFSYDVKMKEKGDIPEGYSVSREKKERFSLILESASTNQTSMYLCASSLTGSGTEAFFGQGTRLTVV.

The J gene is TRBJ2-7, the V gene TRBV19; 10 nucleotides agree with TRBD2. The germline CDR1 and CDR2 sequences are LNHDA and SQIVND (reference sequence). With V trimmed by 9 bases and J by 8 bases, 10 bases remained unmatched. The length of the CDR3 is 13 residues. The CDR3 sequence is CASSGGALGKQYF. CDR3 DNA: TGTGCCAGCAGCGGGGGGGCGTTGGGGAAGCAGTACTTC.

The rearrangement joins TRBV15 to TRBJ2-7; 9 positions agree with TRBD2. This CDR3 comprises 17 residues. Germline assignment: CDR1 LNHNV and CDR2 YYDKDF (reference sequence). J was trimmed by 2 bases and V by 3 bases; bases with no gene match: 11. The CDR3 spells CATSSPSEGTSPYEQYF. The CDR3 nucleotides are TGTGCCACCAGCAGTCCCTCAGAGGGGACTAGCCCCTACGAGCAGTACTTC.

This clone was seen only a few times. This chain links TRBV12-5 with TRBJ2-2; the D is unclear. Germline assignment: CDR1 LGHNT and CDR2 FRNRAP. This CDR3 spans 12 amino acids. Between the trimmed V and J ends, which lost 1 base and 6 bases, there was a span of 3 bases. DNA for the CDR3: TGTGCTAGTGGTTTGGCGGCCGGGGAGCTGTTTTTT. Its translation is CASGLAAGELFF.

The rearrangement joins TRBV13 to TRBJ2-3; D is possibly TRBD2 (5 bases). V dropped 7 bases and J dropped 0 bases, with 17 bases sitting between them. Germline V gene sequence: CDR1 PRHDT, CDR2 FYEKMQ (reference sequence). CDR3 size: 16 residues. CDR3 amino acids: CASTSKSGGSTDTQYF. The CDR3 DNA reads TGTGCCAGCACCTCTAAGAGCGGTGGGAGCACAGATACGCAGTATTTT.

The rearrangement joins TRBV27 to TRBJ2-1; unclear D gene. The CDR3 is 12 residues long. The V and J ends lost 4 bases and 7 bases respectively, with 8 bases between them. The germline V gene encodes CDR1 MNHEY and CDR2 SMNVEV (reference sequence). Here the CDR3 DNA reads TGTGCCAGCAGTTGGGGTGGGAATGAGCAGTTCTTC. It is translated as CASSWGGNEQFF.

The gene calls are TRBV9 and TRBJ2-7; 7 bases align to TRBD1. Germline-derived CDR1 and CDR2 are SGDLS and YYNGEE. Unmatched junction bases numbered 8, after V lost 0 bases and J lost 5 bases. The CDR3 contains 15 residues. CDR3 sequence: CASSVGGTEGDEQYF. Here the CDR3 DNA reads TGTGCCAGCAGCGTAGGGGGGACAGAGGGAGACGAGCAGTACTTC. The full variable domain, in which reference TRBV9 and TRBJ2-7 provide the parts outside the CDR3, is DSGVTQTPKHLITATGQRVTLRCSPRSGDLSVYWYQQSLDQGLQFLIQYYNGEERAKGNILERFSAQQFPDLHSELNLSSLELGDSALYFCASSVGGTEGDEQYFGPGTRLTVT.

The chain employs TRBV27 and TRBJ1-4; D gene unclear. The CDR3 is made up of 14 amino acids. The germline V gene encodes CDR1 MNHEY and CDR2 SMNVEV (reference sequence). V was pared by 4 bases and J by 0 bases, with 6 bases between. CDR3 DNA sequence: TGTGCCAGCAGTTCCACAGCAACTAATGAAAAACTGTTTTTT. It encodes CASSSTATNEKLFF.

This chain uses TRBV6-9 with TRBJ2-2; no clear D. Germline values: CDR1 MNHGY, CDR2 SVAAGI. V lost 2 bases, J lost 5 bases, and 27 bases lay in between. CDR3 size: 20 residues. CDR3 sequence reads: CASSYHSRFPWAPATGELFF. The CDR3 nucleotides are TGTGCCAGCAGTTATCATTCGCGATTTCCGTGGGCTCCCGCTACCGGGGAGCTGTTTTTT.

V usage is TRBV27 and J usage is TRBJ2-2; possible D gene TRBD2, 6 bases. Trimming removed 6 bases from V and 7 bases from J, with 18 bases in between. The CDR3 has 15 amino acids. The germline V gene has CDR1 MNHEY and CDR2 SMNVEV (reference sequence). CDR3 amino acids: CASRSLTGDGGELFF. For the CDR3, the DNA is TGTGCCAGCAGATCTCTCACGGGAGACGGCGGGGAGCTGTTTTTT.

A single count supports this clone. This chain links TRBV5-1 with TRBJ1-1; D not certain. Trimming stripped 0 bases from V and 0 bases from J, with 12 bases between. Germline CDR1 is SGHRS and CDR2 is YFSETQ. The CDR3 is 16 amino acids. The CDR3 sequence is CASSLALGFMNTEAFF. The CDR3, as DNA: TGCGCCAGCAGCTTGGCCCTGGGATTCATGAACACTGAAGCTTTCTTT.